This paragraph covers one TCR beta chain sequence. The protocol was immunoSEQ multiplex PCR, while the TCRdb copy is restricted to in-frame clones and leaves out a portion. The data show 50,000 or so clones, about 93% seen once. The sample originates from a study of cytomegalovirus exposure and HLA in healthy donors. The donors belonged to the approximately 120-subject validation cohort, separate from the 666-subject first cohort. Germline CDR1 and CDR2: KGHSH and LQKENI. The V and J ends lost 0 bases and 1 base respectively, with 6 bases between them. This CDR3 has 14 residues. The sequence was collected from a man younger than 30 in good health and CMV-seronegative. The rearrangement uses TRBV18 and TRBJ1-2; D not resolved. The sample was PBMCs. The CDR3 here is CASSPPQFNYGYTF. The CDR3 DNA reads TGTGCCAGCTCACCACCTCAGTTTAACTATGGCTACACCTTC.